This record looks at one T cell receptor beta chain sequence and its context. Its antigen has not been determined. No base quality values were provided; no much bigger clone lies one nucleotide off. These data originate in a study of blood T cell repertoires in COVID-19 (dated by TCRdb to the early 2020s). Regarding the complete study: Samples from collaborators originated in the United States, Italy and Spain and spanned both the acute and convalescent phases of COVID-19. The material from the prospective study consisted of cDNA or gDNA derived from T cells, B-cell-depleted T cells, or PBMCs. The dataset comprised deeply sampled blood TCRbeta repertoires from subjects exposed to, actively infected with, or recovered from COVID-19. A freely available public database, intended as a resource for researchers studying the immune response to SARS-CoV-2, is where the repertoires were released. The samples were drawn from the first 160 participants of the ongoing ImmuneRACE study and from over a thousand subjects provided by 6 global collaborators. A de-identified subject ID, COVID-19 status, age in years and sex were almost always included in the sample metadata. Where available, HLA class I and class II types were obtained from metadata supplied by the sample provider rather than from assay-based typing. The paper's findings and limits, for the study overall: How much clinical and demographic metadata was included differed by source and by participant, and the metadata was provided uncurated.

Enrolling through a virtual design, the prospective study's participants ranged in age from roughly 18 to 90 years and lived across roughly 24 United States geographic areas. To assign participants to cohorts, the prospective study relied on clinical history that participants themselves reported in a screening survey and a study questionnaire. For ImmuneRACE Cohort 3, a participant was defined as recovered based on two consecutive negative NP/OP PCR tests, clearance by a healthcare professional, or resolution of symptoms. In the prospective study, whole blood, serum and a nasopharyngeal or oropharyngeal swab were collected from each participant by mobile phlebotomists. Over a roughly 2-month period, participants in the prospective study had the option of providing additional blood draws and questionnaires. Prospective study blood samples were shipped either frozen or at room temperature before DNA extraction.

The immunoSEQ Assay, a bias-controlled multiplex PCR, was used to amplify TCRbeta CDR3 regions from genomic DNA. On the study's bioinformatics: The number of nucleated cells in each sample was estimated by amplification of reference gene primers within the assay. To quantify the absolute abundance of each unique TCRbeta CDR3 rearrangement, sequence reads were collapsed and filtered. For each sample, productive Simpson clonality was calculated as the square root of Simpson's diversity index over productive rearrangements. TCRdb mirrors the immuneACCESS table, restricted to in-frame sequences. Some clones are absent from its copies; in checked studies, under half trace to an unresolved V gene, and the reason for the others is unknown. Clone size and the V and J calls come from that table; the DNA yielded D and trimming. The sample table records 150,000 to 200,000 clones; 75% to 90% of these occur just once. Approximately 0.8% of the sample comes from the top ten.

Via the germline V gene, CDR1 is LGHNA and CDR2 YSLEER. For this chain, trimming is 2 bases at the V end and 5 bases at the J end, and the number of junction bases without a gene match is 9. Reading from cysteine to phenylalanine, the CDR3 counts 17 amino acids. Of all the DNA, just the CDR3 is kept, 51 bases in frame from base 1. Recombination connected TRBV4-3 to TRBJ1-6, with 7 central nucleotides matching TRBD1. The sequence came from a woman younger than 35 who had recovered from COVID-19. Sequenced material: PBMCs or T cells enriched from blood (not recorded which). The DNA sequence is TGCGCCAGCAGCCAAAACCCCGGGACAGTTAATAATTCACCCCTCCACTTT. This encodes CASSQNPGTVNNSPLHF.